These T cell receptor beta chains were read from a single sample in a study of CD8 T cells in ankylosing spondylitis. TCRdb reprocessed the 5' RACE reads with MiXCR, giving one entry per CDR3 protein. The sample carries about 140,000 distinct CDR3 sequences, around 7.9% recorded once. Material: blood, either unsorted or a sorted T cell fraction (not recorded which). The receptors derive from a female donor with ankylosing spondylitis or in good health (not recorded which). CDR3s include the opening cysteine and the closing phenylalanine or tryptophan. Each record gives: clone size, CDR3 length, D gene, J gene, V gene, CDR3 protein, CDR3 DNA. The D gene is left open where the match is weak. Only part of the rows carry a size: once, few, many, or a class if the clone is expanded.

- | 16 | TRBD1 | TRBJ2-2 | TRBV20-1 | CSARGQGAFETAELFF | TGCAGTGCTAGAGGACAGGGGGCATTCGAGACCGCGGAGCTGTTTTTT
many | 17 | TRBD2 | TRBJ2-5 | TRBV4-2 | CASSHDTLAGDPETQYF | TGTGCCAGCAGCCATGATACACTAGCGGGGGACCCAGAGACCCAGTACTTC
many | 18 | TRBD1 | TRBJ2-2 | TRBV7-8 | CASSQWSINRGSLGELFF | TGTGCCAGCAGCCAGTGGTCTATCAACAGGGGGTCTCTGGGGGAGCTGTTTTTT
many | 13 | - | TRBJ1-1 | TRBV12-3/TRBV12-4 | CASSTGKNTEAFF | TGTGCCAGCAGCACAGGGAAAAACACTGAAGCTTTCTTT
many | 14 | - | TRBJ1-1 | TRBV7-3 | CASSPRPGATEAFF | TGTGCCAGCAGCCCTCGTCCGGGTGCCACTGAAGCTTTCTTT
many | 13 | - | TRBJ2-5 | TRBV4-1 | CASNDGSQETQYF | TGCGCCAGCAACGACGGTTCGCAAGAGACCCAGTACTTC
many | 12 | - | TRBJ2-7 | TRBV12-3/TRBV12-4 | CASSLIGSEQYF | TGTGCCAGCAGTCTTATAGGGTCCGAGCAGTACTTC
many | 15 | - | TRBJ1-1 | TRBV12-3/TRBV12-4 | CASSFYRAMNTEAFF | TGTGCCAGCAGTTTCTACAGGGCTATGAACACTGAAGCTTTCTTT
few | 15 | TRBD2 | TRBJ2-2 | TRBV7-2 | CASSLEAGDTGELFF | TGTGCCAGCAGCTTAGAAGCGGGGGACACCGGGGAGCTGTTTTTT
- | 15 | TRBD1 | TRBJ1-1 | TRBV7-9 | CASSPQGRPNTEAFF | TGTGCCAGCAGCCCACAGGGGCGCCCGAACACTGAAGCTTTCTTT
many | 18 | - | TRBJ2-2 | TRBV4-3 | CASSQDLRGGARTGELFF | TGCGCCAGCAGCCAAGATTTGAGGGGGGGCGCGCGGACCGGGGAGCTGTTTTTT
many | 13 | TRBD1 | TRBJ1-2 | TRBV20-1 | CSASETGGYGYTF | TGCAGTGCTAGTGAGACAGGGGGGTATGGCTACACCTTC
many | 15 | - | TRBJ1-4 | TRBV7-2 | CASSLEGGANEKLFF | TGTGCCAGCAGCTTAGAAGGGGGAGCTAATGAAAAACTGTTTTTT
many | 14 | TRBD1 | TRBJ1-1 | TRBV29-1 | CSSARTGDGTEAFF | TGCAGCTCAGCAAGGACAGGGGACGGGACTGAAGCTTTCTTT
many | 15 | - | TRBJ1-1 | TRBV2 | CASSPRTHRNTEAFF | TGTGCCAGCAGTCCGCGCACCCATAGGAACACTGAAGCTTTCTTT
many | 14 | - | TRBJ2-3 | TRBV27 | CASSPRQYTDTQYF | TGTGCCAGCAGCCCCAGACAGTATACAGATACGCAGTATTTT
many | 10 | - | TRBJ2-3 | TRBV12-3/TRBV12-4 | CASSFDTQYF | TGTGCCAGCAGTTTTGATACGCAGTATTTT
many | 13 | - | TRBJ1-3 | TRBV20-1 | CSASKGPGNTIYF | TGCAGTGCTAGTAAGGGGCCTGGAAACACCATATATTTT
many | 14 | TRBD1 | TRBJ1-1 | TRBV28 | CASTTPGQFAEAFF | TGTGCCAGCACCACCCCGGGACAGTTCGCTGAAGCTTTCTTT
many | 14 | TRBD1 | TRBJ2-1 | TRBV6-1 | CASTPDRGYNEQFF | TGTGCCAGCACCCCGGACAGGGGGTACAATGAGCAGTTCTTC
many | 12 | TRBD1 | TRBJ2-3 | TRBV7-2 | CASRQGPDTQYF | TGTGCCAGTCGACAGGGCCCAGATACGCAGTATTTT
many | 17 | - | TRBJ2-6 | TRBV20-1 | CSARDSGREFGANVLTF | TGCAGTGCTAGAGACTCGGGCAGGGAATTCGGGGCCAACGTCCTGACTTTC
many | 15 | - | TRBJ2-3 | TRBV12-3/TRBV12-4 | CASTTLARGPDTQYF | TGTGCCAGCACCACCCTAGCACGGGGCCCAGATACGCAGTATTTT
many | 15 | - | TRBJ2-1 | TRBV28 | CASRPAYRRYDEQFF | TGTGCCAGCAGACCGGCTTATCGGAGATACGATGAGCAGTTCTTC
many | 14 | - | TRBJ2-2 | TRBV7-9 | CASSPASGAGELFF | TGTGCCAGCAGCCCCGCTTCGGGGGCCGGGGAGCTGTTTTTT
many | 15 | - | TRBJ2-3 | TRBV5-1 | CASSLDGDRTDTQYF | TGCGCCAGCAGCTTGGACGGGGACCGCACAGATACGCAGTATTTT
many | 12 | - | TRBJ2-1 | TRBV5-1 | CASSGELSEQFF | TGCGCCAGCTCGGGAGAGTTGAGTGAGCAGTTCTTC
few | 16 | - | TRBJ2-6 | TRBV19 | CASGDRFSSGANVLTF | TGTGCCAGTGGAGACAGGTTTTCTTCGGGGGCCAACGTCCTGACTTTC
few | 13 | - | TRBJ2-1 | TRBV9 | CASSVASLNEQFF | TGTGCCAGCAGCGTAGCAAGCCTTAATGAGCAGTTCTTC
many | 14 | TRBD2 | TRBJ2-1 | TRBV5-1 | CASSSPNRGDEQFF | TGCGCCAGCAGCTCGCCTAATCGGGGGGATGAGCAGTTCTTC
many | 15 | TRBD2 | TRBJ2-3 | TRBV7-2 | CASSLVAGFTDTQYF | TGTGCCAGCAGCTTAGTAGCGGGGTTTACAGATACGCAGTATTTT
- | 14 | TRBD1 | TRBJ2-7 | TRBV10-3 | CAITRTGVLDEQYF | TGTGCCATCACCCGGACAGGCGTGTTGGACGAGCAGTACTTC
many | 17 | - | TRBJ1-5 | TRBV4-1 | CASSQDPGGGLNQPQHF | TGCGCCAGCAGCCAAGATCCGGGCGGGGGGCTCAATCAGCCCCAGCATTTT
many | 15 | - | TRBJ1-2 | TRBV7-9 | CASSSAPDANYGYTF | TGTGCCAGCAGCTCCGCCCCAGACGCCAACTATGGCTACACCTTC
- | 15 | TRBD1 | TRBJ1-4 | TRBV7-9 | CASSLRDRVGEKLFF | TGTGCCAGCAGCTTGAGGGACAGGGTCGGTGAAAAACTGTTTTTT
many | 17 | TRBD1 | TRBJ1-2 | TRBV5-1 | CASSPPFRGGEIHGYTF | TGCGCCAGCAGCCCGCCCTTTCGAGGGGGCGAGATTCATGGCTACACCTTC
few | 16 | TRBD1 | TRBJ1-3 | TRBV10-3 | CAISVRQGPSGNTIYF | TGTGCCATCAGTGTGAGACAGGGCCCCTCTGGAAACACCATATATTTT
many | 17 | - | TRBJ1-1 | TRBV18 | CASSPRGRFWGNTEAFF | TGTGCCAGCTCACCACGCGGAAGGTTCTGGGGGAACACTGAAGCTTTCTTT
many | 14 | - | TRBJ2-5 | TRBV5-1 | CASSLAEPHATQYF | TGCGCCAGCAGCTTGGCCGAACCCCACGCGACCCAGTACTTC
many | 15 | TRBD1 | TRBJ2-5 | TRBV20-1 | CSANDRVGGQETQYF | TGCAGTGCTAATGACAGGGTTGGGGGCCAAGAGACCCAGTACTTC
once | 17 | - | TRBJ2-5 | TRBV6-5 | CASSYLGVTASQATQYF | TGTGCTAGCAGTTATTTGGGAGTTACCGCATCCCAAGCGACCCAGTACTTC
many | 14 | - | TRBJ1-1 | TRBV5-1 | CASSPEGGRTEAFF | TGCGCCAGCAGCCCCGAGGGGGGTCGCACTGAAGCTTTCTTT
many | 11 | - | TRBJ1-1 | TRBV29-1 | CSVEAVAEAFF | TGCAGCGTTGAAGCAGTTGCTGAAGCTTTCTTT
many | 14 | - | TRBJ2-3 | TRBV6-1 | CASRLTGGTDTQYF | TGTGCCAGCAGATTGACAGGAGGCACAGATACGCAGTATTTT
many | 14 | TRBD2 | TRBJ2-5 | TRBV5-4 | CASSAGLAQETQYF | TGTGCCAGCAGCGCGGGACTAGCCCAAGAGACCCAGTACTTC
many | 15 | - | TRBJ2-2 | TRBV11-2 | CASSLDRVSTGELFF | TGTGCCAGCAGCTTAGACAGGGTGTCTACCGGGGAGCTGTTTTTT
many | 14 | - | TRBJ1-5 | TRBV7-8 | CASSLRGSNQPQHF | TGTGCCAGCAGCTTAAGAGGTAGCAATCAGCCCCAGCATTTT
many | 18 | - | TRBJ1-2 | TRBV7-8 | CASTRMDGVGRNLYGYTF | TGTGCCAGCACCAGGATGGATGGAGTGGGGCGAAACCTCTATGGCTACACCTTC
many | 13 | - | TRBJ1-4 | TRBV20-1 | CSARADSNEKLFF | TGCAGTGCTAGGGCAGACAGCAATGAAAAACTGTTTTTT
few | 14 | - | TRBJ1-1 | TRBV4-1 | CASSQVGLNTEAFF | TGCGCCAGCAGCCAAGTTGGTCTGAACACTGAAGCTTTCTTT
few | 15 | - | TRBJ1-4 | TRBV5-6 | CASSPIGAANEKLFF | TGTGCCAGCAGCCCCATAGGGGCAGCTAATGAAAAACTGTTTTTT
few | 15 | - | TRBJ1-2 | TRBV20-1 | CCARAGTDANYGYTF | TGCTGTGCTAGAGCCGGAACGGATGCTAACTATGGCTACACCTTC
- | 14 | - | TRBJ1-6 | TRBV4-1 | CASPMAGANSPLHF | TGCGCCAGCCCGATGGCAGGGGCAAATTCACCCCTCCACTTT
many | 15 | TRBD2 | TRBJ2-7 | TRBV20-1 | CSVPKTSGGAYEQYF | TGCAGTGTCCCCAAGACTAGCGGGGGGGCCTACGAGCAGTACTTC
many | 11 | - | TRBJ2-1 | TRBV7-6 | CASSQINEQFF | TGTGCCAGCAGCCAAATCAATGAGCAGTTCTTC